A single sample is the source of the 9 T cell receptor beta chains below, sequenced in a study of blood T cell repertoires in COVID-19. The assay was immunoSEQ multiplex PCR, and TCRdb's table has in-frame clones only and misses some. The repertoire holds over 200,000 clones, with around three quarters as singletons. What was sequenced was peripheral blood. Receptors were obtained from a woman aged 80 or over with acute or convalescent COVID-19.

This chain links TRBV18 with TRBJ1-2; tentative D call: TRBD1 (6 bases). Trimming pared 8 bases from V and 4 bases from J, leaving 20 bases between. Looked up from germline, CDR1 is KGHSH and CDR2 is LQKENI. This CDR3 contains 15 residues. In DNA, the CDR3 is TGTGCCAGCCGACCGAAACAACAGGGACCCTATGGCTACACCTTC. It encodes CASRPKQQGPYGYTF.

The chain recombines TRBV5-1 with TRBJ1-2; unclear D gene. Germline loops: CDR1 SGHRS, CDR2 YFSETQ. CDR3 length equals 13 residues. Trimming removed 0 bases from V and 8 bases from J, with 11 bases in between. The CDR3: CASSLGGLGGYTF. In DNA, the CDR3 is TGCGCCAGCAGCTTGGGCGGTTTAGGAGGCTACACCTTC.

The gene calls are TRBV29-1 and TRBJ2-3, with 8 bases lining up with TRBD1. With V trimmed by 6 bases and J by 7 bases, 12 bases remained unmatched. Germline values: CDR1 SQVTM, CDR2 ANQGSEA. The CDR3 contains 14 residues. In DNA, the CDR3 is TGCAGCGTAGGAGACAGGGGAAAAGCGAATACGCAGTATTTT. It codes for CSVGDRGKANTQYF.

The chain uses TRBV18 and TRBJ1-1; D gene unclear. Deletions cut 4 bases from V and 1 base from J, with 4 bases between. The CDR3 has 12 amino acids. Germline V gene lookup returns CDR1 KGHSH and CDR2 LQKENI. DNA for the CDR3: TGTGCCAGCTCACTCAAGAACACTGAAGCTTTCTTT. Translation gives CASSLKNTEAFF.

This clone has a count of ten or more. This chain joins TRBV29-1 and TRBJ2-1; perhaps TRBD2 as D (7 bases). The CDR3 has 17 amino acids. V was pared by 2 bases and J by 7 bases, with 24 bases between. From germline, CDR1 is SQVTM and CDR2 ANQGSEA. The CDR3 loop is CSVERISTRGAKNEQFF. The CDR3 bases are TGCAGCGTTGAACGTATATCCACTCGGGGGGCGAAAAATGAGCAGTTCTTC.

The rearrangement joins TRBV5-1 to TRBJ2-3; maybe TRBD2 (6 bases). The CDR3 is made up of 16 amino acids. The germline CDR1 and CDR2 sequences are SGHRS and YFSETQ. Trimming stripped 4 bases from V and 3 bases from J, with 18 bases between. The CDR3 sequence is CASSRGTPSSTDTQYF. The CDR3 DNA is TGCGCCAGCAGCCGGGGGACTCCCTCATCAACAGATACGCAGTATTTT.

This chain joins TRBV27 and TRBJ2-7, with 8 bases lining up with TRBD1. The CDR3 extends over 15 amino acids. Germline V CDR1 and CDR2: MNHEY, SMNVEV (reference sequence). V shed 6 bases and J 9 bases; nucleotides not matched to a gene: 16. The CDR3 DNA reads as TGTGCCAGCAGGGACGCCGGGACAGGTTCCCCCGGGCAGTACTTC. This sequence encodes CASRDAGTGSPGQYF.

This chain uses TRBV5-6 with TRBJ2-2, with D possibly being TRBD1 (7 bases). The V gene lost 1 base and the J gene lost 4 bases, with 14 bases spanning the gap. Germline assignment: CDR1 SGHDT and CDR2 YYEEEE. CDR3 length: 16 residues. In DNA form, the CDR3 reads TGTGCCAGCAGCTTGAGGCAGGGGGGTGCCACCGGGGAGCTGTTTTTT. Residues: CASSLRQGGATGELFF.

This clone was counted a few times. CDR3 loop: CASSSTGAQKLFF. CDR3 sequence (DNA): TGTGCCAGCAGTTCCACAGGGGCCCAAAAACTGTTTTTT. The chain has TRBV27 and TRBJ1-4, with TRBD1 identical over 7 bases. Germline V CDR1 and CDR2: MNHEY, SMNVEV (reference sequence). V dropped 4 bases and J dropped 9; count of bases not matched to a gene: 5. The CDR3 runs 13 residues.